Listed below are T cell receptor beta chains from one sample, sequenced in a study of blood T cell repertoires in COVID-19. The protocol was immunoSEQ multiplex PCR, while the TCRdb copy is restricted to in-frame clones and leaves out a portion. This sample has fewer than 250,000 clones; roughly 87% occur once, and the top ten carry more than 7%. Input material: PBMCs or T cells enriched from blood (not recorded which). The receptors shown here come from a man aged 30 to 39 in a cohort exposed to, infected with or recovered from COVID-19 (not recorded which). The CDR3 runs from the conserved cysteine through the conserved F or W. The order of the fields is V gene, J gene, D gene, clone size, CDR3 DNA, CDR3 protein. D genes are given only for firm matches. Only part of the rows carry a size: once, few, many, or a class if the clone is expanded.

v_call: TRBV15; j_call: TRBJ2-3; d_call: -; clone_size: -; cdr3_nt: TGTGCCACCAGCGGCCTAGGGGCGGCGGCACACGATACGCAGTATTTT; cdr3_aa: CATSGLGAAAHDTQYF
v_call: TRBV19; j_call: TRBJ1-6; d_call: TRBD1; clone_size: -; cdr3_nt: TGTGCCACCTGTTCCGGGACAGGGGGTTCACCCCTCCACTTT; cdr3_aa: CATCSGTGGSPLHF
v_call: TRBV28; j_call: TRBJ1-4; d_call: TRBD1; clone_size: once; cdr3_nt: TGTGCCAGCAGTTCTACCGGGACAGGGTATGAAAAACTGTTTTTT; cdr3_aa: CASSSTGTGYEKLFF
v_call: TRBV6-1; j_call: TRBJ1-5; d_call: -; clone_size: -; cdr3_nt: TGTGCCAGCAGTGACGGGACTCTTGTCAATCAGCCCCAGCATTTT; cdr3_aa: CASSDGTLVNQPQHF
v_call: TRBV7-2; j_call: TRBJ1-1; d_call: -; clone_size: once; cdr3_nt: TGTGCCAGCAGCCCCGGGGGGAGTTACACTGAAGCTTTCTTT; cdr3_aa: CASSPGGSYTEAFF
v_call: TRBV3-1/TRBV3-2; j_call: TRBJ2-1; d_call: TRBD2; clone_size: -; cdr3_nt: TGTGCCAGCAGCCACGGTCTAGCGGGAGGGTCCAATGAGCAGTTCTTC; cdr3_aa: CASSHGLAGGSNEQFF
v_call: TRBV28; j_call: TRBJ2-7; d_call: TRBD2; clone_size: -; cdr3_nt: TGTGCCAGCAGTTCTCCAAGCGGGAGGGGGTACGAGCAGTACTTC; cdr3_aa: CASSSPSGRGYEQYF
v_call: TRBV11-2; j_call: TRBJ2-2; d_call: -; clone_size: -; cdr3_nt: TGTGCCAGCAGCTTAATCGTAGTCAGGGGATATGCGAGGAGGGAGCTGTTTTTT; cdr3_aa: CASSLIVVRGYARRELFF
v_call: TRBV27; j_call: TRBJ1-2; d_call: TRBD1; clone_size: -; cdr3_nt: TGTGCCAGCAGCGCCGGGACAGGGGGCTTCGGCTACACCTTC; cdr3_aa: CASSAGTGGFGYTF
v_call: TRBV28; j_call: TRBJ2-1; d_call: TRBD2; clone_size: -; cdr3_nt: TGTGCCAGCAGTGCTCCAGGCGGGAGCTCCTACAATGAGCAGTTCTTC; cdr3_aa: CASSAPGGSSYNEQFF
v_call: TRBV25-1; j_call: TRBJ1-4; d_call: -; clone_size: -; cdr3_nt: TGTGCCAGCAGTGACATAGGGGCAGGTAATGAAAAACTGTTTTTT; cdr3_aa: CASSDIGAGNEKLFF